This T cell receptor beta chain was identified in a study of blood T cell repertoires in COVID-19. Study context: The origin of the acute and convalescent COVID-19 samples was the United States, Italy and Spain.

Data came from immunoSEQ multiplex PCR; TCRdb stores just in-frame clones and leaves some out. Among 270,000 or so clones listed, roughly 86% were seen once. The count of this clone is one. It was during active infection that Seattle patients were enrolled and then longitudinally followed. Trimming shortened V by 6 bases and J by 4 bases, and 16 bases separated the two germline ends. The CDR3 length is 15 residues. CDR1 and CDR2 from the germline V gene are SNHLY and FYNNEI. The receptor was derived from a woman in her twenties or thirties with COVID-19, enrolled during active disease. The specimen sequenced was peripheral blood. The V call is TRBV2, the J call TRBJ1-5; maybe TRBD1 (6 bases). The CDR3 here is CASSQGTSRNQPQHF. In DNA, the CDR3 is TGTGCCAGCAGCCAGGGGACCTCTAGGAATCAGCCCCAGCATTTT.